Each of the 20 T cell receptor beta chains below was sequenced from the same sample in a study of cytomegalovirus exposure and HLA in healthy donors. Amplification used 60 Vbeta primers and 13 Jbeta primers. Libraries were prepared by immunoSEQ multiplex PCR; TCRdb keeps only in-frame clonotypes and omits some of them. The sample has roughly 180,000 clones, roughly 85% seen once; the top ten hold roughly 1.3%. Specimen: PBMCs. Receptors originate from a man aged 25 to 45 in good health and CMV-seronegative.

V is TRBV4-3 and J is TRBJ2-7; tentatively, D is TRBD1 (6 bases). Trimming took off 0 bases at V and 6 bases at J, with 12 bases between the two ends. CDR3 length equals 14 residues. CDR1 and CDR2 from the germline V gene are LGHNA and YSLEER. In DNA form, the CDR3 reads TGCGCCAGCAGCCAAGAAGTCCGAGGGGGCGAGCAGTACTTC. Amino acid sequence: CASSQEVRGGEQYF.

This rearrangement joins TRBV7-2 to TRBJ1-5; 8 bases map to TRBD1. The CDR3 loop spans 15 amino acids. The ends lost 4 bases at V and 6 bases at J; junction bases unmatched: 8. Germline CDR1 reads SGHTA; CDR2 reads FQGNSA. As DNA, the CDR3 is TGTGCCAGCAGCTCCGGACAGGGCAGGGCTCAGCCCCAGCATTTT. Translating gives CASSSGQGRAQPQHF.

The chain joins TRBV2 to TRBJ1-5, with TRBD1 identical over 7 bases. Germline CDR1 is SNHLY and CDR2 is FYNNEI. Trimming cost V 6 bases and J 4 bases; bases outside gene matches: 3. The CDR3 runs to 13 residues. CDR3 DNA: TGTGCCAGCAGCGGGGACAGTAATCAGCCCCAGCATTTT. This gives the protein CASSGDSNQPQHF. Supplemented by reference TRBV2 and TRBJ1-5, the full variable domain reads EPEVTQTPSHQVTQMGQEVILRCVPISNHLYFYWYRQILGQKVEFLVSFYNNEISEKSEIFDDQFSVERPDGSNFTLKIRSTKLEDSAMYFCASSGDSNQPQHFGDGTRLSIL.

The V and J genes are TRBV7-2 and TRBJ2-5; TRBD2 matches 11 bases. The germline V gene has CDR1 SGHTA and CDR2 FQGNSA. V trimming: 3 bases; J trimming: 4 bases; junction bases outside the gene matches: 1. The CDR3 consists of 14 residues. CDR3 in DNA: TGTGCCAGCAGCTTTACTAGCGGGGGAGAGACCCAGTACTTC. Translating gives CASSFTSGGETQYF.

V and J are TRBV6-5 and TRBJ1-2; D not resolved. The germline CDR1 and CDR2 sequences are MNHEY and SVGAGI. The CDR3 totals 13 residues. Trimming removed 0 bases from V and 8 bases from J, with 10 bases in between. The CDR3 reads CASSYSGIWGYTF. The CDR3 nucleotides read TGTGCCAGCAGTTACTCGGGCATTTGGGGCTACACCTTC.

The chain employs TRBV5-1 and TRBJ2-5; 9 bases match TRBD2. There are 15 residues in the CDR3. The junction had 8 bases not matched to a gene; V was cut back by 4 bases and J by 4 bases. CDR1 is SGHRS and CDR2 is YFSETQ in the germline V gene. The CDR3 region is CASSAGGAGGETQYF. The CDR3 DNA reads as TGCGCCAGCAGCGCCGGGGGAGCGGGGGGAGAGACCCAGTACTTC. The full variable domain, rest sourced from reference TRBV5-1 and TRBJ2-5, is KAGVTQTPRYLIKTRGQQVTLSCSPISGHRSVSWYQQTPGQGLQFLFEYFSETQRNKGNFPGRFSGRQFSNSRSEMNVSTLELGDSALYLCASSAGGAGGETQYFGPGTRLLVL.

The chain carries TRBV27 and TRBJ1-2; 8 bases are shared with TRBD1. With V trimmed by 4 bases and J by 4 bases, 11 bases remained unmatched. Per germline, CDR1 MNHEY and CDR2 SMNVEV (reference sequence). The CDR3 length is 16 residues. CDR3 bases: TGTGCCAGCAGTTCTCGGACAGGGCAGGACCGCTATGGCTACACCTTC. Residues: CASSSRTGQDRYGYTF.

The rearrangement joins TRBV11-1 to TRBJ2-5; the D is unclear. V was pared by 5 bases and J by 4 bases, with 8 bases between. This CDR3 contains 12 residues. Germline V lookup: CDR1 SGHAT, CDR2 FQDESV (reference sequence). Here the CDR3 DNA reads TGTGCCAGCAGCGGAGAAATAGAGACCCAGTACTTC. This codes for CASSGEIETQYF.

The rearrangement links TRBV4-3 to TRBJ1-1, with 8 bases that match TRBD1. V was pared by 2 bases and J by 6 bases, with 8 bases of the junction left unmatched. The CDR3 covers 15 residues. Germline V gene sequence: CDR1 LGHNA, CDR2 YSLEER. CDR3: CASSQYTGQGSEAFF. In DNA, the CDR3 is TGCGCCAGCAGCCAATACACCGGACAGGGCTCTGAAGCTTTCTTT.

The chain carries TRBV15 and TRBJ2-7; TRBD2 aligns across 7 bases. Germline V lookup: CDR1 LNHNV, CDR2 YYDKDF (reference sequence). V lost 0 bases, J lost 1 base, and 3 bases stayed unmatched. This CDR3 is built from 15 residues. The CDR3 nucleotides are TGTGCCACCAGCAGAGAGTCTAGCGGTTCCTACGAGCAGTACTTC. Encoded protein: CATSRESSGSYEQYF.

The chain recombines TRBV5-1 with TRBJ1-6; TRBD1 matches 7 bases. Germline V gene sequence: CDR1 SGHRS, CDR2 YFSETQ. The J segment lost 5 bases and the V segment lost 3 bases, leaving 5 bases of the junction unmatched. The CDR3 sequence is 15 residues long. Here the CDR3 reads CASSWDGTDNSPLHF. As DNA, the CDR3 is TGCGCCAGCAGCTGGGACGGGACAGATAATTCACCCCTCCACTTT. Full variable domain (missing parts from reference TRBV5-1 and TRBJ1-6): KAGVTQTPRYLIKTRGQQVTLSCSPISGHRSVSWYQQTPGQGLQFLFEYFSETQRNKGNFPGRFSGRQFSNSRSEMNVSTLELGDSALYLCASSWDGTDNSPLHFGNGTRLTVT.

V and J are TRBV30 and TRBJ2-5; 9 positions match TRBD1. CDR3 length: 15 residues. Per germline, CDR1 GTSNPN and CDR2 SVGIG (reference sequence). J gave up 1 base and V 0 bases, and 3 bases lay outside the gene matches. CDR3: CAWSVGTGSQETQYF. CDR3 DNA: TGTGCCTGGAGTGTAGGGACAGGGTCCCAAGAGACCCAGTACTTC.

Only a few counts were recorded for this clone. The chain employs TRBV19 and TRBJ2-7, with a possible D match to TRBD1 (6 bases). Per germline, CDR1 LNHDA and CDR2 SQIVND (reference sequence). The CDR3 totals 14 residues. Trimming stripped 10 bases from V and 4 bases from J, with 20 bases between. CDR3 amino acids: CATLGAGESYEQYF. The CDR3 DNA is TGTGCCACTTTGGGGGCAGGGGAGAGTTACGAGCAGTACTTC.

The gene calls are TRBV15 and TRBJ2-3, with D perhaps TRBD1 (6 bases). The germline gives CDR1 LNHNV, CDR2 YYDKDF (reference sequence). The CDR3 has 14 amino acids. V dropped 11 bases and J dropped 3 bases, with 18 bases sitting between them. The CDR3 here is CAASAGAGTDTQYF. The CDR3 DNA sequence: TGTGCCGCATCTGCAGGGGCTGGGACAGATACGCAGTATTTT.

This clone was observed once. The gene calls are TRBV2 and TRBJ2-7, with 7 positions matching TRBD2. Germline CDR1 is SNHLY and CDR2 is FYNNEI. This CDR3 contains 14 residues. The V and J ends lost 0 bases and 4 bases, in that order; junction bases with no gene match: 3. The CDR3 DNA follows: TGTGCCAGCAGTGAAGCGCTTAGCGGGTACGAGCAGTACTTC. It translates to CASSEALSGYEQYF.

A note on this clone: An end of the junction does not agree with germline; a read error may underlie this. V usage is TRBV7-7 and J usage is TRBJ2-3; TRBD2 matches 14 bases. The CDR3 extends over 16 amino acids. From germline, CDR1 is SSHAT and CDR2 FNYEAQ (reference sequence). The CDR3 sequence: CASSLGLAGGVDTQYF. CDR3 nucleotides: TGTGCTAGCAGCTTAGGACTAGCGGGAGGTGTAGATACGCAGTATTTT.

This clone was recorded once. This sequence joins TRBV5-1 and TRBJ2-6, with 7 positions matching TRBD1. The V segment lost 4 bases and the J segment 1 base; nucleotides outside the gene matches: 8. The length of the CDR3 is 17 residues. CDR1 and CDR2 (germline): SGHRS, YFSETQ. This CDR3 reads CASSPEYRGSGANVLTF. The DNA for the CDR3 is TGCGCCAGCAGCCCGGAGTACAGGGGATCTGGGGCCAACGTCCTGACTTTC.

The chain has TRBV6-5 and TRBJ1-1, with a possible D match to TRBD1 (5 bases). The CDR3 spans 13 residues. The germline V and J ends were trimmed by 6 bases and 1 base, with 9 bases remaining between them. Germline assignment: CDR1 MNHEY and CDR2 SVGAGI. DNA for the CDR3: TGTGCCAGCAGCCCAACAGGGAACACTGAAGCTTTCTTT. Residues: CASSPTGNTEAFF.

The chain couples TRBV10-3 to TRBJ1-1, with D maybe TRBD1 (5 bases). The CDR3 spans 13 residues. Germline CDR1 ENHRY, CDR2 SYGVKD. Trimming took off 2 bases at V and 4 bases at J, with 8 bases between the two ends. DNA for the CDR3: TGTGCCATCAGTGAGGGTAGGGGCACTGAAGCTTTCTTT. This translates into CAISEGRGTEAFF.

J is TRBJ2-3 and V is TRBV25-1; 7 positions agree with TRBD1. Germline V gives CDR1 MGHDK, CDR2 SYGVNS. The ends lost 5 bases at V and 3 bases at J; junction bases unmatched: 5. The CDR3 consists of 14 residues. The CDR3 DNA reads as TGTGCCAGCAGTCCCGGGACAGAAACAGATACGCAGTATTTT. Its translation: CASSPGTETDTQYF.